A selection of T cell receptor beta chains follows, all from one sample in a study of cytomegalovirus exposure and HLA in healthy donors. Assay used: immunoSEQ multiplex PCR; TCRdb lists only in-frame clones, some missing. The repertoire includes approximately 73,000 clones, 60% to 80% of them detected once, and 22% sits in the top ten. The sample consisted of PBMCs. All receptors come from a woman aged 40 to 50 in good health and CMV-seropositive. The CDR3 runs from the conserved cysteine through the conserved F or W. Fields, in order: V gene, clone size, J gene, D gene, CDR3 protein, CDR3 DNA. D genes are given only for firm matches. Expanded clones are given a class, and other clones once, few, many or no size at all.

TRBV19,.,TRBJ1-4,.,CASRPTGTQTNEKLFF,TGTGCCAGTAGACCCACCGGGACACAAACTAATGAAAAACTGTTTTTT
TRBV30,.,TRBJ1-1,.,CAWSRWRYEQTEAFF,TGTGCCTGGAGTCGTTGGAGGTATGAACAGACTGAAGCTTTCTTT
TRBV7-6,few,TRBJ2-7,TRBD1,CASSLSGGYEQYF,TGTGCCAGCAGCTTATCAGGGGGCTACGAGCAGTACTTC
TRBV19,.,TRBJ2-5,.,CASSRPGLPRQETQYF,TGTGCCAGTAGTCGACCGGGACTCCCGAGACAAGAGACCCAGTACTTC
TRBV6-6,.,TRBJ2-7,TRBD1,CASGTGGSGSGYEQYF,TGTGCCAGCGGGACAGGGGGCTCTGGTAGCGGCTACGAGCAGTACTTC
TRBV14,.,TRBJ2-1,TRBD2,CASSQEGDWTSGSNEQFF,TGTGCCAGCAGCCAAGAGGGGGATTGGACTAGCGGGAGCAATGAGCAGTTCTTC
TRBV5-6,.,TRBJ2-7,.,CASSLQRANYEQYF,TGTGCCAGCAGCTTGCAGCGCGCCAACTACGAGCAGTACTTC
TRBV5-6,.,TRBJ1-3,.,CASSLVTGAGNTIYF,TGTGCCAGCAGCTTGGTGACAGGAGCTGGAAACACCATATATTTT
TRBV28,.,TRBJ2-3,TRBD1,CASSRPERTGITDTQYF,TGTGCCAGCAGTCGACCTGAAAGGACAGGGATCACAGATACGCAGTATTTT
TRBV5-1,.,TRBJ2-1,TRBD1,CASSLDGQGVYEQFF,TGCGCCAGCAGCTTGGATGGACAGGGGGTGTATGAGCAGTTCTTC
TRBV28,.,TRBJ2-3,TRBD1,CASSTPAQGASTDTQYF,TGTGCCAGCAGTACCCCGGCTCAGGGGGCGTCCACAGATACGCAGTATTTT
TRBV28,.,TRBJ2-1,.,CASQNRYNEQFF,TGTGCCAGCCAAAATAGATACAATGAGCAGTTCTTC
TRBV19,.,TRBJ2-7,TRBD1,CASGDRYEQYF,TGTGCCAGTGGGGACAGATACGAGCAGTACTTC
TRBV4-2,.,TRBJ2-1,TRBD2,CASFLWSGDYNEQFF,TGTGCCAGCTTCCTATGGAGCGGGGACTACAATGAGCAGTTCTTC
TRBV6-1,.,TRBJ2-1,.,CASSEAGLSEQFF,TGTGCCAGCAGTGAAGCCGGTTTGAGTGAGCAGTTCTTC
TRBV7-2,.,TRBJ1-1,.,CASSFDYRVGAFF,TGTGCCAGCAGCTTCGACTACAGGGTCGGCGCTTTCTTT
TRBV9,once,TRBJ2-7,.,CASSVDRETSSYEQYF,TGTGCCAGCAGCGTAGATCGGGAGACTAGCTCCTACGAGCAGTACTTC
TRBV18,once,TRBJ1-4,.,CASSQQVANEKLFF,TGTGCCAGCTCACAACAGGTTGCTAATGAAAAACTGTTTTTT
TRBV6-1,.,TRBJ1-4,TRBD1,CASKEGAPGKLFF,TGTGCCAGCAAGGAGGGGGCGCCCGGAAAACTGTTTTTT
TRBV2,.,TRBJ1-2,TRBD1,CASRGQGNYGYTF,TGTGCCAGCAGGGGACAGGGAAACTATGGCTACACCTTC
TRBV29-1,.,TRBJ2-3,.,CSEQGDADTQYF,TGCAGCGAACAGGGAGACGCTGATACGCAGTATTTT
TRBV5-8,few,TRBJ1-2,.,CASSPARGGNYGYTF,TGTGCCAGCAGCCCGGCGAGGGGGGGCAACTATGGCTACACCTTC
TRBV30,.,TRBJ2-7,TRBD1,CAWRRGGQGAIEYF,TGTGCCTGGAGAAGGGGTGGACAGGGGGCGATTGAGTACTTC